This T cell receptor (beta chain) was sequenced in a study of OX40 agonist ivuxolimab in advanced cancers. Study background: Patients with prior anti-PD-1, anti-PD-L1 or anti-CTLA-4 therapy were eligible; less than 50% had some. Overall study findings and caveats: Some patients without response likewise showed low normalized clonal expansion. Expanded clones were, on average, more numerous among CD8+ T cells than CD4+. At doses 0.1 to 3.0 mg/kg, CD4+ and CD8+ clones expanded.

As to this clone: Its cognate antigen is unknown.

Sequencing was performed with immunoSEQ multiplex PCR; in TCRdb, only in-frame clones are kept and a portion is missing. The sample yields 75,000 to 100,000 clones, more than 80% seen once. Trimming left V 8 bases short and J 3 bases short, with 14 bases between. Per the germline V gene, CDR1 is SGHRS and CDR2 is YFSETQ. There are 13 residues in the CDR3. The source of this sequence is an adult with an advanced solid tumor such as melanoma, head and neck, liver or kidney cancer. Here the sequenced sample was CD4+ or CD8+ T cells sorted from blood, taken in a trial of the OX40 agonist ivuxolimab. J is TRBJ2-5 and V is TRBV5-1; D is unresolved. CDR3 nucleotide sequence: TGCGCCAGTTACAGAGGAAATGAAGAGACCCAGTACTTC. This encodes CASYRGNEETQYF.